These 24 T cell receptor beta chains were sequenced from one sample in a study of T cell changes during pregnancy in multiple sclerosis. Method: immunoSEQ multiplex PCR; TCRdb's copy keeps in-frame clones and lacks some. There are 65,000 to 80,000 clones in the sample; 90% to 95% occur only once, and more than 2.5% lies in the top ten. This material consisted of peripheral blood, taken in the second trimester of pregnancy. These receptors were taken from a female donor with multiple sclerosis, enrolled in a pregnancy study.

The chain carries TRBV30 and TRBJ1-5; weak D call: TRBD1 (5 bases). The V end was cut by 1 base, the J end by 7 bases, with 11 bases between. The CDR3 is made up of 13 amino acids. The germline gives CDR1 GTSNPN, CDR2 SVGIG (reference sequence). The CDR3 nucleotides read TGTGCCTGGAGTGGCAGGGAGGACCAGCCCCAGCATTTT. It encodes CAWSGREDQPQHF. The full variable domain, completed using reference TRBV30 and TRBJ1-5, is SQTIHQWPATLVQPVGSPLSLECTVEGTSNPNLYWYRQAAGRGLQLLFYSVGIGQISSEVPQNLSASRPQDRQFILSSKKLLLSDSGFYLCAWSGREDQPQHFGDGTRLSIL.

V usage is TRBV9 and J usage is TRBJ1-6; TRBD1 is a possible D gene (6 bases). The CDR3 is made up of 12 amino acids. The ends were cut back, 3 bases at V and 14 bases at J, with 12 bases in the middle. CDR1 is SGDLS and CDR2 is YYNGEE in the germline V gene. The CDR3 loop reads CASSDRRGTLHF. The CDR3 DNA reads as TGTGCCAGCAGCGACCGAAGGGGGACCCTCCACTTT.

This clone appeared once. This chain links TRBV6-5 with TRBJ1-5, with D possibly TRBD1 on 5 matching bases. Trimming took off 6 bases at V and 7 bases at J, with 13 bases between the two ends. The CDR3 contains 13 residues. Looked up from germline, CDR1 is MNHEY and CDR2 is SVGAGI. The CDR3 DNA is TGTGCCAGCAGCGCAGGGTCGTGGCAGCCCCAGCATTTT. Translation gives CASSAGSWQPQHF.

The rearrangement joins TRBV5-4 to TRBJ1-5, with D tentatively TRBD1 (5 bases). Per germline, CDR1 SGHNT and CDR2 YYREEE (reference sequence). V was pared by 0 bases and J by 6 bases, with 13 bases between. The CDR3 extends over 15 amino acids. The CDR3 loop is CASSLGGDLSQPQHF. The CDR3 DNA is TGTGCCAGCAGCTTGGGGGGCGACTTGTCTCAGCCCCAGCATTTT.

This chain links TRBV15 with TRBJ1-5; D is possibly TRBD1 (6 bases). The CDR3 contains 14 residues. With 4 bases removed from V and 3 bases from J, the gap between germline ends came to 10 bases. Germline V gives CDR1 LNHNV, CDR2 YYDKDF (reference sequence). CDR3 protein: CATSTGDPNQPQHF. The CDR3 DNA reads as TGTGCCACCAGCACAGGGGACCCCAATCAGCCCCAGCATTTT.

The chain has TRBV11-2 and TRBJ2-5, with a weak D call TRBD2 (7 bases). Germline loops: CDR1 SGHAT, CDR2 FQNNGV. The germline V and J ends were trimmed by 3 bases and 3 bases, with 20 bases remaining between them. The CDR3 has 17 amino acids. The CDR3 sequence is CASSFGGGGLGEETQYF. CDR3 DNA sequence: TGTGCCAGCAGCTTCGGAGGCGGGGGCTTGGGCGAAGAGACCCAGTACTTC.

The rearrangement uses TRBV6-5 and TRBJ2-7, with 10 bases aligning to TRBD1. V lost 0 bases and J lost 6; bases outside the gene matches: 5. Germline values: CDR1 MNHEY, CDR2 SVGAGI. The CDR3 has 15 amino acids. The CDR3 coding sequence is TGTGCCAGCAGTTACTCCTCGACAGGGGGCGTCGAGCAGTACTTC. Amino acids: CASSYSSTGGVEQYF.

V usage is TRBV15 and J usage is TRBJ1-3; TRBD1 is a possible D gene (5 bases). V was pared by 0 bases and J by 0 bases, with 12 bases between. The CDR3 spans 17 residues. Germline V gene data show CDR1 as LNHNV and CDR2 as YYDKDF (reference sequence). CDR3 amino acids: CATSREDKKNSGNTIYF. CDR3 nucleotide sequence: TGTGCCACCAGCAGAGAGGACAAGAAGAACTCTGGAAACACCATATATTTT.

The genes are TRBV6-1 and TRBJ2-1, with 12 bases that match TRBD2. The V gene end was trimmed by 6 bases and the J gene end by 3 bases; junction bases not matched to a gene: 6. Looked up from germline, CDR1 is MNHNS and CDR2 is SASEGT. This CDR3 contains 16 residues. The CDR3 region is CASRETSGGNYNEQFF. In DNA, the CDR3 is TGTGCCAGCAGGGAAACTAGCGGGGGGAACTACAATGAGCAGTTCTTC.

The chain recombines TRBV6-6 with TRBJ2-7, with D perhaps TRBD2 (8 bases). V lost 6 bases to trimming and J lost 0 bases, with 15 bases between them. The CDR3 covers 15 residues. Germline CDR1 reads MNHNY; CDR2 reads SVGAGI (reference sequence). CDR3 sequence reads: CASRGSGDSSYEQYF. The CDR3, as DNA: TGTGCCAGCAGAGGTAGCGGGGACAGCTCCTACGAGCAGTACTTC.

CDR3 protein: CASRSRTGSSYEQYF. DNA of the CDR3: TGTGCCAGCAGGTCAAGGACAGGGAGCTCCTACGAGCAGTACTTC. The V call is TRBV28, the J call TRBJ2-7, with 8 nucleotides matching TRBD1. Losses at the gene ends were 6 bases for V and 0 bases for J; bases not matched to a gene: 7. This CDR3 spans 15 amino acids. Per germline, CDR1 MDHEN and CDR2 SYDVKM. Using reference TRBV28 and TRBJ2-7 for the parts outside the CDR3, the full variable domain is DVKVTQSSRYLVKRTGEKVFLECVQDMDHENMFWYRQDPGLGLRLIYFSYDVKMKEKGDIPEGYSVSREKKERFSLILESASTNQTSMYLCASRSRTGSSYEQYFGPGTRLTVT.

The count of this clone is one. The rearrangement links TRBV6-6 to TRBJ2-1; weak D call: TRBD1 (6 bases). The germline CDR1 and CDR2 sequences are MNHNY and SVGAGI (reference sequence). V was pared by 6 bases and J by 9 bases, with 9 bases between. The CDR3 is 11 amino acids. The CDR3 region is CASRGAAEQFF. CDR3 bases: TGTGCCAGCAGGGGGGCGGCTGAGCAGTTCTTC.

As DNA, the CDR3 is TGTGCCAGCAGTTCCGTGACAGGGGGCAATCAGCCCCAGCATTTT. Protein: CASSSVTGGNQPQHF. The chain recombines TRBV27 with TRBJ1-5; 8 bases match TRBD1. CDR1 and CDR2 (germline): MNHEY, SMNVEV (reference sequence). V lost 4 bases and J lost 2; bases outside the gene matches: 4. The CDR3 totals 15 residues.

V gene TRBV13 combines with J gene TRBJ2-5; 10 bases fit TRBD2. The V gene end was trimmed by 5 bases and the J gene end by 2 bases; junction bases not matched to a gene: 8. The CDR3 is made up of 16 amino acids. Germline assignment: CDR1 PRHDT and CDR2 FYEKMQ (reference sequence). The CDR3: CASSARGSGRQETQYF. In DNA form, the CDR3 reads TGTGCCAGCAGCGCCCGAGGTAGCGGGAGGCAAGAGACCCAGTACTTC.

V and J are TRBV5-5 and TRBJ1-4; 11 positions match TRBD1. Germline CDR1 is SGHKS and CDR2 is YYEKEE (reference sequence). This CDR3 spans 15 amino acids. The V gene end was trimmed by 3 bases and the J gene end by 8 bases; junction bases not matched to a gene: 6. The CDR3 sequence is CASSWGGQGGEKLFF. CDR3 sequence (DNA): TGTGCCAGCAGCTGGGGGGGACAGGGGGGCGAAAAACTGTTTTTT. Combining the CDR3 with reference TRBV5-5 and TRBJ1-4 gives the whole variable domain DAGVTQSPTHLIKTRGQQVTLRCSPISGHKSVSWYQQVLGQGPQFIFQYYEKEERGRGNFPDRFSARQFPNYSSELNVNALLLGDSALYLCASSWGGQGGEKLFFGSGTQLSVL.

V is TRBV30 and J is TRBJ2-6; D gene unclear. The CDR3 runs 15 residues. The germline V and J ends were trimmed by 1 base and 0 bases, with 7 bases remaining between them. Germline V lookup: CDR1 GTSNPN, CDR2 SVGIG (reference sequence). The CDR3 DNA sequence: TGTGCCTGGAGTGCTCTGTCCTCTGGGGCCAACGTCCTGACTTTC. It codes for CAWSALSSGANVLTF.

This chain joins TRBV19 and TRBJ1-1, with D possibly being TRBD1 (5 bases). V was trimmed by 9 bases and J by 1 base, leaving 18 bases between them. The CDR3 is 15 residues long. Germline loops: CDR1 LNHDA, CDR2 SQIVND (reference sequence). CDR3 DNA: TGTGCCAGCCTGCCCGCGGGACGGGGGAACACTGAAGCTTTCTTT. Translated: CASLPAGRGNTEAFF. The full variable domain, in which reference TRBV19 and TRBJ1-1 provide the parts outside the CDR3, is DGGITQSPKYLFRKEGQNVTLSCEQNLNHDAMYWYRQDPGQGLRLIYYSQIVNDFQKGDIAEGYSVSREKKESFPLTVTSAQKNPTAFYLCASLPAGRGNTEAFFGQGTRLTVV.

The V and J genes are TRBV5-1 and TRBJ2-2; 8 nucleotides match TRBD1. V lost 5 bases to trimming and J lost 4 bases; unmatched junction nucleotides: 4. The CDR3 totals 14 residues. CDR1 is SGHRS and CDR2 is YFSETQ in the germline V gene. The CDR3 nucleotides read TGCGCCAGCAGTGGACAGGGAGGCACCGGGGAGCTGTTTTTT. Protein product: CASSGQGGTGELFF.

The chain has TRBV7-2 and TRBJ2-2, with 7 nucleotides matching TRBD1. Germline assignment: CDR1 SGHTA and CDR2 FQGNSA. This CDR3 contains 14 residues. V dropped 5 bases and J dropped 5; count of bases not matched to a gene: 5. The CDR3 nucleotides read TGTGCCAGCAGCCCGGGACAGTCTACCGGGGAGCTGTTTTTT. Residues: CASSPGQSTGELFF.

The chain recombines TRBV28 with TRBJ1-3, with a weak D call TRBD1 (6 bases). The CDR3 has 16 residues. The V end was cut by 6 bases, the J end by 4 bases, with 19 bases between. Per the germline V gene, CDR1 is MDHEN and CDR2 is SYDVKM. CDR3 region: CASRSGIGGEGNTIYF. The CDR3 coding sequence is TGTGCCAGCAGGAGTGGCATTGGGGGCGAAGGAAACACCATATATTTT.

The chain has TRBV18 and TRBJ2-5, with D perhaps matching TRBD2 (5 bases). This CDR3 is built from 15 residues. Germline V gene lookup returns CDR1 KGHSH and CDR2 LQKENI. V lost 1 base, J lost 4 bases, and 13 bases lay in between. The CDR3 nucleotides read TGTGCCAGCTCACCACTATCGGGAATCCCAGAGACCCAGTACTTC. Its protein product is CASSPLSGIPETQYF.

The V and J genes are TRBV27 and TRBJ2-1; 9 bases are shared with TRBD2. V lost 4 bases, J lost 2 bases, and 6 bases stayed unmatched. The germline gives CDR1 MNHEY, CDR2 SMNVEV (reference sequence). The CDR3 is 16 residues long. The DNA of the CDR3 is TGTGCCAGCAGTTCATTGTCTAGCGGGACCTACAATGAGCAGTTCTTC. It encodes CASSSLSSGTYNEQFF.

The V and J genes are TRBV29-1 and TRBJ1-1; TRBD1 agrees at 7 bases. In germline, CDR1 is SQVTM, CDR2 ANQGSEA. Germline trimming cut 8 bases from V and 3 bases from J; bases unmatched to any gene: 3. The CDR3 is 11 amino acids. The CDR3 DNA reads TGCAGCTGTCAGGGGGACACTGAAGCTTTCTTT. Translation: CSCQGDTEAFF.

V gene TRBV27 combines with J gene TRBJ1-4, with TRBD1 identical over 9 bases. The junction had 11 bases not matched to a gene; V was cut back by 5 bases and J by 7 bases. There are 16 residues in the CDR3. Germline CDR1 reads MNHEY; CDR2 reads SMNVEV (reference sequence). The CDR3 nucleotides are TGTGCCAGCAGTGTGGGGTACAGGGGGCTCGGTGAAAAACTGTTTTTT. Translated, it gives CASSVGYRGLGEKLFF. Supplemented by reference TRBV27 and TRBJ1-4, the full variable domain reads EAQVTQNPRYLITVTGKKLTVTCSQNMNHEYMSWYRQDPGLGLRQIYYSMNVEVTDKGDVPEGYKVSRKEKRNFPLILESPSPNQTSLYFCASSVGYRGLGEKLFFGSGTQLSVL.